The sequence of this T cell receptor beta chain was determined in a study of blood T cell repertoires in COVID-19. Study information: Sample material is recorded as cDNA or gDNA derived from T cells, B-cell-depleted T cells, or PBMCs.

Per the original data handling: The authors estimated nucleated cell counts from reference gene primer amplification. Assay used: immunoSEQ multiplex PCR; TCRdb lists only in-frame clones, some missing. That table supplies the V and J calls and clone size; D and trimming were determined from the DNA. The table includes 450,000 to 500,000 clones, approximately 91% detected once. The germline V and J ends were trimmed by 3 bases and 4 bases, with 9 bases remaining between them. This CDR3 has 12 residues. Germline assignment: CDR1 DFQATT and CDR2 SNEGSKA (reference sequence). This clone was counted a single time.

This TCR came from a woman aged 55-70 years who had recovered from COVID-19. Specimen: PBMCs or T cells enriched from blood (not recorded which). The V gene is TRBV20-1, the J gene TRBJ2-5, with a tentative D call TRBD2 (5 bases). The DNA of the CDR3 is TGCAGTGCTAGTGGCGGAGGAGAGACCCAGTACTTC. Translation gives CSASGGGETQYF.